This T cell receptor beta chain was profiled in a study of T cell repertoires in cytomegalovirus infection. TCRdb used MiXCR to reprocess the reads, holding one entry per CDR3 protein. This sample has fewer than 650,000 distinct CDR3 sequences, with approximately 40% found just once. After removal of 3 bases from V and 2 bases from J, the junction contained 5 bases not matched to a gene. From germline, CDR1 is LNHDA and CDR2 SQIVND (reference sequence). The CDR3 contains 15 residues. The study, taken as a whole, reports: The study found HLA-C-restricted CMV-specific TCR beta clonotypes dominating the ex vivo response.

Notes on this clonotype: Its target is unknown.

Source: cultured PBMCs, taken from culture after CMV antigen stimulation. The TCR originated in a human donor in good health (CMV status not recorded). Some clones in this sample may be carry-over from other donors' samples. This chain uses TRBV19 with TRBJ2-3; TRBD2 matches 7 bases. CDR3 bases: TGTGCCAGTAGTATCGGAGCGGGGATCACAGATACGCAGTATTTT. It codes for CASSIGAGITDTQYF.